The rows below give T cell receptor beta chains drawn from one sample of a study of T cell responses to AZD1222 COVID-19 vaccine. Profiled with immunoSEQ multiplex PCR; TCRdb holds only in-frame clones, not every one. The sample records roughly 140,000 clones, roughly nine tenths being singletons. Here the sequenced sample was peripheral blood, taken after recovery from COVID-19. Source of these receptors: an adult who had recovered from COVID-19. CDR3s include the opening cysteine and the closing phenylalanine or tryptophan. A D gene is named only where the DNA matches it firmly. Clone size appears in some rows only: once, few, many, or a class for an expanded clone.

>-|TRBJ1-6|-|TRBV14
TGTGCCAGCAGCCCCCGGTCAGGGGCAGGGTCACCCCTCCACTTT
CASSPRSGAGSPLHF
>once|TRBJ1-3|-|TRBV10-3
TGTGCCATCAGTGAAAGGACGGGCAGGAACACCATATATTTT
CAISERTGRNTIYF
>-|TRBJ2-2|TRBD1|TRBV19
TGTGCCAGTAGTCAGCCCCAGGGGGTGAACACCGGGGAGCTGTTTTTT
CASSQPQGVNTGELFF
>-|TRBJ1-5|-|TRBV28
TGTGCCAGCAGTGAACTACAGGGACTTAGCAATCAGCCCCAGCATTTT
CASSELQGLSNQPQHF
>-|TRBJ2-7|-|TRBV7-2
TGTGCCAGCAGCTTTTTCGGGTCCTCCTACGAGCAGTACTTC
CASSFFGSSYEQYF
>few|TRBJ1-4|TRBD1|TRBV4-3
TGCGCCAGCAGCCAAGAGGGACAGCCAACTAATGAAAAACTGTTTTTT
CASSQEGQPTNEKLFF
>-|TRBJ1-1|TRBD1|TRBV19
TGTGCCAGTAGGAGACCGGGACAGGGGGGTCTGAGCACTGAAGCTTTCTTT
CASRRPGQGGLSTEAFF
>few|TRBJ1-2|-|TRBV7-2
TGTGCCAGCAGCCCACGGACAGCCTTGGGTGGCTACACCTTC
CASSPRTALGGYTF
>-|TRBJ1-5|-|TRBV2
TGTGCCAGCAGTGTTCGGGGGTTCAATCAGCCCCAGCATTTT
CASSVRGFNQPQHF
>-|TRBJ1-5|-|TRBV7-2
TGTGCCAGCAGCTTAGAGGCGTTCCAGCCCCAGCATTTT
CASSLEAFQPQHF